This T cell receptor (beta chain) was identified in a study of T cell responses to AZD1222 COVID-19 vaccine. This CDR3 contains 12 residues. The V and J ends lost 7 bases and 6 bases, in that order; junction bases with no gene match: 6. Here immunoSEQ multiplex PCR was the method, and the copy in TCRdb shows in-frame clones only, minus some. Here the sample spans roughly 100,000 clones, about 86% being singletons. The source material was peripheral blood, sampled on day 0 of AZD1222 vaccination. The V gene is TRBV12-3 or TRBV12-4, the J gene TRBJ2-7; 7 bases agree with TRBD2. The source of this sequence is an adult in good health. CDR3 region: CASNRVAGEQYF. CDR3 in DNA: TGTGCCAGCAATCGAGTAGCGGGCGAGCAGTACTTC.